One T cell receptor beta chain is described in this entry. Its antigen is unidentified. Germline values: CDR1 SGHTA, CDR2 FQGTGA. V was cut by 2 bases and J by 9 bases, with 14 bases left in between. This CDR3 has 14 amino acids. This sample is part of a study of T cell repertoires in cytomegalovirus infection. Study results and caveats: Ex vivo responses were dominated by HLA-C-restricted CMV-specific TCR beta clonotypes. Accumulated public TCR beta family frequency recognized individuals carrying CMV together with the relevant HLA.

TCRdb called the reads again in MiXCR, with one record for every CDR3 protein. There are some 110,000 distinct CDR3 sequences in the sample; 32% occur only once, and about 54% lies in the top ten. The chain has TRBV7-3 and TRBJ2-1; no clear D gene. Sequences were derived from CD8+ T cells from cultured PBMCs, sampled from culture after CMV antigen stimulation. This TCR was sampled from a human donor in good health (CMV status not recorded). Some clones in this sample may be carry-over from other donors' samples. CDR3 DNA: TGTGCCAGCAGCTTAGTTGCTGGCTCTACTGAGCAGTTCTTC. Its translation: CASSLVAGSTEQFF.